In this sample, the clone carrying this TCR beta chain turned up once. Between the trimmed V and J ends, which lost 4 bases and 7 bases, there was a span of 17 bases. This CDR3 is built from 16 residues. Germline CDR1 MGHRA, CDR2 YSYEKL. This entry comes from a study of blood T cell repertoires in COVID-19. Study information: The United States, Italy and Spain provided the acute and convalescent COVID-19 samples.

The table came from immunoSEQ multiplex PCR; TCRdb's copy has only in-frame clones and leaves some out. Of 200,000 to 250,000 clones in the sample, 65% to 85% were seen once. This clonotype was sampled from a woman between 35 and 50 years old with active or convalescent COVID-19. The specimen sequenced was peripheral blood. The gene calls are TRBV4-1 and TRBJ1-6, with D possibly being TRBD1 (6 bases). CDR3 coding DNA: TGCGCCAGCAGCCGAGGGGGACGGGGGGCGAATTCACCCCTCCACTTT. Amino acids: CASSRGGRGANSPLHF.